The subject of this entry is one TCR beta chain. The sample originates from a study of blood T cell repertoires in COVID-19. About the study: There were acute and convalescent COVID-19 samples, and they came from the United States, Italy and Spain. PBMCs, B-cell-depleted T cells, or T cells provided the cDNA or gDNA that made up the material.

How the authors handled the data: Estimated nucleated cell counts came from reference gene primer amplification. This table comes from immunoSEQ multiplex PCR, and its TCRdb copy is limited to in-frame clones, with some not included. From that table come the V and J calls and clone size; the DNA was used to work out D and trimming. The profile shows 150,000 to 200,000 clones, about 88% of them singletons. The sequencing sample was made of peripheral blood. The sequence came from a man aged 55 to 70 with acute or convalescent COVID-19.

As DNA, the CDR3 is TGTGCCAGCAATAGGGGGTTGGGCAATGAGCAGTTCTTC. Protein: CASNRGLGNEQFF. The chain combines TRBV6-5 with TRBJ2-1; tentative D call: TRBD1 (6 bases). V lost 7 bases and J 6 bases, leaving 13 bases between the germline ends. CDR3 size: 13 residues. CDR1 MNHEY and CDR2 SVGAGI come from the germline V gene.